The clone carrying this T cell receptor (beta chain) was picked up one time. The CDR3 is 15 amino acids. Trimming at V came to 7 bases and at J to 1 base, leaving 9 bases not matched to a gene. Looked up from germline, CDR1 is SGDLS and CDR2 is YYNGEE. This entry belongs to a study of immune evolution from preneoplasia to lung adenocarcinoma. Produced via immunoSEQ multiplex PCR; TCRdb's table is partial and in-frame only. The sample contains roughly 10,000 clones, around nine tenths of which appear only once. V gene TRBV9 combines with J gene TRBJ2-3; 7 nucleotides line up with TRBD2. The origin of this receptor is a person aged 70 to 85 with invasive lung adenocarcinoma. Some clones in this sample may be carry-over from other donors' samples. What was sequenced was FFPE invasive lung adenocarcinoma tissue. The CDR3 spells CASSMGRERTDTQYF. DNA of the CDR3: TGTGCCAGCTCCATGGGGAGGGAACGCACAGATACGCAGTATTTT. Full variable domain (missing parts from reference TRBV9 and TRBJ2-3): DSGVTQTPKHLITATGQRVTLRCSPRSGDLSVYWYQQSLDQGLQFLIQYYNGEERAKGNILERFSAQQFPDLHSELNLSSLELGDSALYFCASSMGRERTDTQYFGPGTRLTVL.